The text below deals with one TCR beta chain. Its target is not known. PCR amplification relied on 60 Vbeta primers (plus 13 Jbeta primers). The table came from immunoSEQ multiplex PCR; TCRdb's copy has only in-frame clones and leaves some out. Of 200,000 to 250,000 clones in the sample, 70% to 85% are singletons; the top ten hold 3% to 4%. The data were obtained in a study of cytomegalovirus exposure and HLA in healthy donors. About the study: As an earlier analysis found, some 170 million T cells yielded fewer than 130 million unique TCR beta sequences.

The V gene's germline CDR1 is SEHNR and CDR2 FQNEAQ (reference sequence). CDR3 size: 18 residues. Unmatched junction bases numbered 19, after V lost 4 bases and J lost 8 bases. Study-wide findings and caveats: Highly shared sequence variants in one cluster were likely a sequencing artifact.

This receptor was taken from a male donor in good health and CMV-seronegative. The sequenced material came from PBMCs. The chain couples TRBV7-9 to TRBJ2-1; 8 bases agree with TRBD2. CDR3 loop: CASSSPNGLAPSSHEQFF. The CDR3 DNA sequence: TGTGCCAGCAGCTCCCCAAACGGACTAGCTCCCAGTAGCCATGAGCAGTTCTTC.